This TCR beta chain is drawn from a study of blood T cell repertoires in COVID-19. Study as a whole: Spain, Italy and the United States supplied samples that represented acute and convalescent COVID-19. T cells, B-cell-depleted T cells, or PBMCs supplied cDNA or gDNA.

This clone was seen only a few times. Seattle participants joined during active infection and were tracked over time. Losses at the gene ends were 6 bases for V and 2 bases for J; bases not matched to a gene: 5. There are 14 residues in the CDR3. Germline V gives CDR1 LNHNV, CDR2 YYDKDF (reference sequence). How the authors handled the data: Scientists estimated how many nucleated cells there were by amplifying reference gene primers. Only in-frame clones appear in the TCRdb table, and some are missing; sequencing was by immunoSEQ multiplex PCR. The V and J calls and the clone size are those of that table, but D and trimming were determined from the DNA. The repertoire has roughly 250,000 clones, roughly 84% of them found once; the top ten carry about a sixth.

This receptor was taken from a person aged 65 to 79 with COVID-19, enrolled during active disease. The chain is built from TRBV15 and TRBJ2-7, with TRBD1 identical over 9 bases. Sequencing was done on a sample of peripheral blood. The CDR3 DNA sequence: TGTGCCACCAGACAGGGGGCTAGGGCCTACGAGCAGTACTTC. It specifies CATRQGARAYEQYF. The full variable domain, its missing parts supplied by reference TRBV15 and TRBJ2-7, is DAMVIQNPRYQVTQFGKPVTLSCSQTLNHNVMYWYQQKSSQAPKLLFHYYDKDFNNEADTPDNFQSRRPNTSFCFLDIRSPGLGDTAMYLCATRQGARAYEQYFGPGTRLTVT.